Described below is a single TCR beta chain sequence and its context. Which antigen it targets is not known. No per-base quality is available; no much larger clone lies one base away. The library came from the immunoSEQ multiplex PCR assay. Following the manufacturer's protocol, the hsTCRB Kit was used to amplify rearranged TCR beta chain sequences. Sequencing of TCRB libraries was carried out on an Illumina MiSeq. As for the authors' bioinformatics: The kit vendor's proprietary platform handled demultiplexing, trimming and gene mapping. Entries here come from immuneACCESS through TCRdb and include only in-frame sequences with V and J called. Some clones fail to appear in such tables; in the studies checked, an unresolved V gene covers under half of the shortfall, and the cause of the remainder is unknown. Clone size and V and J calls were adopted from that table, with D and trimming inferred from the DNA. The sample table shows approximately 50,000 clones, and more than 75% are seen once. The ten largest clones add up to around 4.7% of the sample.

The sample's time point label, decoded: week 47, end of study. Every vaccine dose consisted of 300 ug of a 20-mer mutant IDH1 peptide in Montanide, administered subcutaneously together with topical imiquimod. Patients were given eight vaccinations, in weeks 1, 3, 5, 7, 11, 15, 19 and 23, which matched visits V03 through V10. The donors had newly diagnosed IDH1-mutant astrocytomas of WHO grade 3 or 4 that showed loss of nuclear ATRX. The samples were drawn from NOA16, a multicentre, single-arm, open-label phase I trial in Germany that tested a mutant IDH1 peptide vaccine in humans for the first time. Genomic DNA for TCRB sequencing was extracted from EDTA blood using the DNeasy Blood and Tissue Kit. V lost 7 bases and J lost 7 bases, and the count of bases not matched to a germline gene is 13. Spanning cysteine to phenylalanine, the CDR3 consists of 14 amino acids. Kept here is only the CDR3 DNA, which spans 42 bases and is read in frame from base 1. From the germline V gene, CDR1 is SGHTA and CDR2 is FQGNSA.

These data come from a study of a mutant IDH1 vaccine in newly diagnosed glioma (TCRdb year 2021). In the study overall: In the chemotherapy-containing groups, vaccination started alongside temozolomide cycles, whereas in patients who had radiotherapy alone it started 4-6 weeks after radiotherapy. Of the approximately 33 treated patients, about 62% were male and approximately 38% were female, and the mean age was roughly 38 years. Prior to enrollment, standard therapy consisting of radiotherapy alone, temozolomide alone, or radiochemotherapy with temozolomide had been administered to patients, with the combination being received by most patients. The week-35 safety follow-up took place at visit V12, and the week-47 end of study took place at visit V13. Peripheral blood was collected at six visits: V03 (baseline), V05, V07, V10, V12 and V13. For exploratory analyses, fewer than 30 treated patients had longitudinal TCRB deep sequencing done wherever samples were available.

Study-level results and caveats: The authors noted that analyses of patient blood samples could not be reproduced because of sample limitations. Changes in the top peripheral T cell clonotypes picked up by TCRB sequencing did not appear to be linked to pseudoprogression. Immune responses induced by the vaccine were seen in over 80% of patients across multiple MHC alleles. PBMC samples for TCRB deep sequencing were selected based on availability.

This TCR was recovered from a middle-aged woman with glioma. Some clones in this sample may be carry-over from other donors' samples. This specimen was PBMCs, taken from a glioma patient whose treatment included an IDH1 peptide vaccine. The rearranged chain carries TRBV7-2 and TRBJ2-7; TRBD1 fits 7 bases in the junction. For the CDR3, the sequence is CASINPTGKREQYF. In nucleotide form, the sequence is TGTGCCAGCATCAACCCGACAGGGAAGAGGGAGCAGTACTTC.